One and the same sample provided the 2 T cell receptor beta chains below, sequenced in a study of shared clonotypes between healthy human individuals. The assay was immunoSEQ multiplex PCR, and TCRdb's table has in-frame clones only and misses some. The profile shows around 510,000 clones, roughly 95% of them singletons. Sequenced input: naive CD4+ T cells sorted from blood. The subset here: CD45RA+ positively selected. All receptors come from a woman aged 25-40 years in good health.

CDR3 amino acids: CASSIEGEKGNEQFF. In DNA form, the CDR3 reads TGTGCCAGTAGTATCGAGGGGGAGAAAGGCAATGAGCAGTTCTTC. The J gene is TRBJ2-1, the V gene TRBV19; TRBD1 might be the D (6 bases). This CDR3 is 15 amino acids long. Trimming pared 3 bases from V and 6 bases from J, leaving 15 bases between. The V gene's germline CDR1 is LNHDA and CDR2 SQIVND (reference sequence). The full variable domain, in which reference TRBV19 and TRBJ2-1 provide the parts outside the CDR3, is DGGITQSPKYLFRKEGQNVTLSCEQNLNHDAMYWYRQDPGQGLRLIYYSQIVNDFQKGDIAEGYSVSREKKESFPLTVTSAQKNPTAFYLCASSIEGEKGNEQFFGPGTRLTVL.

This chain links TRBV11-2 with TRBJ2-2; TRBD2 aligns across 9 bases. The CDR3 extends over 17 amino acids. Germline lookup yields CDR1 SGHAT and CDR2 FQNNGV. V gave up 1 base and J gave up 7 bases; unmatched junction bases: 10. For the CDR3, the DNA is TGTGCCAGCAGCTTAGCATGGTTAGCGGGAGACCACGGGGAGCTGTTTTTT. Amino acid sequence: CASSLAWLAGDHGELFF.